This section outlines one T cell receptor (beta chain) sequence together with its context. This specimen belongs to a study of T cell changes during pregnancy in multiple sclerosis. The V gene lost 3 bases and the J gene lost 4 bases, with 18 bases spanning the gap. This CDR3 is 16 amino acids long. Germline V gene data show CDR1 as MNHEY and CDR2 as SVGAGI. Only in-frame clones appear in the TCRdb table, and some are missing; sequencing was by immunoSEQ multiplex PCR. The repertoire holds tens of thousands of clones, with around 94% as singletons. The source material was peripheral blood, sampled in the third trimester of pregnancy. This clonotype was sampled from a female donor with multiple sclerosis, enrolled in a pregnancy study. V is TRBV6-5 and J is TRBJ1-2; perhaps TRBD1 as D (6 bases). The chain's CDR3 is CASSYAVGAYSYGYTF. CDR3 bases: TGTGCCAGCAGTTATGCTGTGGGGGCCTACTCCTATGGCTACACCTTC.